One and the same sample provided the 10 T cell receptor beta chains below, sequenced in a study of blood T cell repertoires in COVID-19. Sequencing used immunoSEQ multiplex PCR; TCRdb keeps in-frame clones, though not all of them. The sample holds approximately 400,000 clones; roughly 86% are singletons and the top ten take 1.1%. Sequencing input: peripheral blood. These receptors all stem from a human donor with acute or convalescent COVID-19. The donor label of this sample is uncertain.

The CDR3: CASSYVTGAQYF. The CDR3 DNA reads TGTGCCAGCAGCTACGTTACAGGGGCCCAGTACTTC. The chain uses TRBV7-2 and TRBJ2-5; 7 bases map to TRBD1. Germline V CDR1 and CDR2: SGHTA, FQGNSA. Losses at the gene ends were 4 bases for V and 9 bases for J; bases not matched to a gene: 5. The CDR3 is made up of 12 amino acids. The whole variable domain, filled in from reference TRBV7-2 and TRBJ2-5, reads GAGVSQSPSNKVTEKGKDVELRCDPISGHTALYWYRQSLGQGLEFLIYFQGNSAPDKSGLPSDRFSAERTGGSVSTLTIQRTQQEDSAVYLCASSYVTGAQYFGPGTRLLVL.

The genes are TRBV4-1 and TRBJ2-1, with 13 bases matching TRBD2. The CDR3 has 16 residues. The germline V gene has CDR1 MGHRA and CDR2 YSYEKL. The V gene end was trimmed by 4 bases and the J gene end by 10 bases; junction bases not matched to a gene: 10. For the CDR3, the DNA is TGCGCCAGCAGCCCCCGGACTAGCGGGAGTTTTTTCGAGCAGTTCTTC. Its protein is CASSPRTSGSFFEQFF.

The chain carries TRBV5-5 and TRBJ2-7, with 8 bases fitting TRBD2. Germline assignment: CDR1 SGHKS and CDR2 YYEKEE (reference sequence). The CDR3 is 15 amino acids. V was clipped by 4 bases and J by 5 bases; unmatched bases: 11. CDR3 sequence reads: CASSIISGGPHEQYF. CDR3 DNA sequence: TGTGCCAGCAGCATTATTTCGGGAGGGCCCCACGAGCAGTACTTC.

The chain has TRBV4-1 and TRBJ1-1; tentative D call: TRBD1 (6 bases). Germline V lookup: CDR1 MGHRA, CDR2 YSYEKL. There are 14 residues in the CDR3. V was shortened by 1 base and J by 7 bases, with 13 bases between the two germline ends. CDR3 nucleotide sequence: TGCGCCAGCAGCCAAGGACCGGGACATAATGAAGCTTTCTTT. Translation: CASSQGPGHNEAFF.

This clone has a handful of counts. The chain employs TRBV6-2 or TRBV6-3 and TRBJ2-7; no reliable D call. From germline, CDR1 is MNHEY and CDR2 SVGEGT. Trimming shortened V by 3 bases and J by 0 bases, and 6 bases separated the two germline ends. The CDR3 runs to 13 residues. CDR3 sequence reads: CASSYVSSYEQYF. Written as DNA, the CDR3 is TGTGCCAGCAGTTATGTCAGCTCCTACGAGCAGTACTTC.

The V gene is TRBV5-8, the J gene TRBJ2-7, with 9 positions matching TRBD1. The CDR3 is 15 residues long. J lost 2 bases, V lost 2 bases, and 5 bases had no gene match. The germline gives CDR1 SGHTS, CDR2 YDEGEE. DNA of the CDR3: TGTGCCAGCAGCTTCGGACAGGGGAGGGCCTACGAGCAGTACTTC. Translated: CASSFGQGRAYEQYF. Complete variable domain (other parts from reference TRBV5-8 and TRBJ2-7): EAGVTQSPTHLIKTRGQQATLRCSPISGHTSVYWYQQALGLGLQFLLWYDEGEERNRGNFPPRFSGRQFPNYSSELNVNALELEDSALYLCASSFGQGRAYEQYFGPGTRLTVT.

V gene TRBV5-1 combines with J gene TRBJ1-1, with D hard to call. Germline assignment: CDR1 SGHRS and CDR2 YFSETQ. The CDR3 consists of 13 residues. V lost 1 base to trimming and J lost 3 bases, with 7 bases between them. DNA for the CDR3: TGCGCCAGCAGCTTGTGGCCAGACACTGAAGCTTTCTTT. This codes for CASSLWPDTEAFF.

This chain joins TRBV29-1 and TRBJ1-2; tentatively, D is TRBD1 (6 bases). The CDR3 is 13 amino acids. Trimming shortened V by 3 bases and J by 8 bases, and 16 bases separated the two germline ends. Germline-derived CDR1 and CDR2 are SQVTM and ANQGSEA. CDR3 sequence: CSVDRVSQGGYTF. The CDR3 DNA sequence: TGCAGCGTTGATCGGGTATCTCAGGGGGGCTACACCTTC.

The genes are TRBV29-1 and TRBJ2-1; D may be TRBD2 (6 bases). The CDR3 has 12 amino acids. V was trimmed by 1 base and J by 8 bases, leaving 9 bases between them. Germline CDR1 SQVTM, CDR2 ANQGSEA. In nucleotides, the CDR3 is TGCAGCGTTGAAGCGGGAGCGTATGAGCAGTTCTTC. It codes for CSVEAGAYEQFF.

Worth noting for this clone: Different DNA sequences within this sample yield the same CDR3. The chain links TRBV27 to TRBJ1-1; D might be TRBD1 (6 bases). CDR1 and CDR2 from the germline V gene are MNHEY and SMNVEV (reference sequence). This CDR3 is built from 14 residues. Trimming pared 5 bases from V and 0 bases from J, leaving 10 bases between. The CDR3 is CASSSDRLNTEAFF. The CDR3 region has the DNA TGTGCCAGCAGTAGTGACAGGCTGAACACTGAAGCTTTCTTT.